This T cell receptor beta chain stems from a study of monozygotic twins with inflammatory bowel disease. General study results and limits: Concordant and discordant twins showed no difference in repertoire similarity, possibly from limited power.

From the 5' RACE reads, TCRdb lists one entry per CDR3 protein and no DNA. In total, the table holds roughly 150,000 distinct CDR3 sequences. The CDR3 consists of 16 residues. Germline V gives CDR1 MNHEY, CDR2 SVGAGI. Concerning this clonotype: What it binds is unknown.

The TCR originated in a human donor with ulcerative colitis or Crohn's disease, or a healthy co-twin of an affected twin (not recorded which). V and J are TRBV6-5 and TRBJ2-7; the TCRdb D gene call, TRBD2, has no DNA to confirm it. Sequencing was carried out using blood. CDR3 residues: CASSYSISSVGREQYF.